These 8 T cell receptor beta chains were sequenced from one sample in a study of blood T cell repertoires in COVID-19. Some clones are missing from TCRdb's copy, which holds only in-frame ones; the method was immunoSEQ multiplex PCR. The sample consists of some 190,000 clones, 81% of them appearing once. The sample was peripheral blood. The source is a woman between 35 and 50 years old with COVID-19, enrolled during active disease.

The rearrangement joins TRBV4-1 to TRBJ1-2; D possibly corresponds to TRBD1 (6 bases). The ends were cut back, 2 bases at V and 4 bases at J, with 11 bases in the middle. Looked up from germline, CDR1 is MGHRA and CDR2 is YSYEKL. The CDR3 covers 14 residues. For the CDR3, the DNA is TGCGCCAGCAGCCAACCCATGACAGGCTATGGCTACACCTTC. Translated: CASSQPMTGYGYTF.

The chain recombines TRBV4-1 with TRBJ2-6; D not certain. Germline V gene sequence: CDR1 MGHRA, CDR2 YSYEKL. V gave up 1 base and J gave up 4 bases, with 8 bases separating them. This CDR3 is built from 15 residues. DNA for the CDR3: TGCGCCAGCAGCCAAGGTCAGGCCGGGGCCAACGTCCTGACTTTC. Amino acid sequence: CASSQGQAGANVLTF.

This sequence joins TRBV19 and TRBJ2-3, with TRBD2 matching 8 bases. From germline, CDR1 is LNHDA and CDR2 SQIVND (reference sequence). This CDR3 spans 13 amino acids. Trimming took 10 bases from V and 4 from J; bases not matched to a gene: 7. CDR3 DNA sequence: TGTGCCATAGACGGGGGGGGCTCAGATACGCAGTATTTT. It encodes CAIDGGGSDTQYF.

This CDR3 is CATSREQGFGAFF. Here the CDR3 DNA reads TGTGCCACCAGCAGAGAGCAGGGGTTCGGGGCTTTCTTT. The chain recombines TRBV15 with TRBJ1-1; TRBD1 is a possible D gene (6 bases). The CDR3 extends over 13 amino acids. V lost 0 bases and J lost 11, with 13 bases in between. The germline CDR1 and CDR2 sequences are LNHNV and YYDKDF (reference sequence).

This clone has just a few counts. The chain couples TRBV7-9 to TRBJ1-6; the match to TRBD1 covers 7 bases. Per the germline V gene, CDR1 is SEHNR and CDR2 is FQNEAQ (reference sequence). The trim removed 5 bases at V and 8 bases at J, leaving 12 bases unmatched. The CDR3 is 16 amino acids. The CDR3 loop is CASSKALGQIYSPLHF. In DNA, the CDR3 is TGTGCCAGCAGCAAAGCCCTGGGACAGATCTATTCACCCCTCCACTTT.

The rearrangement joins TRBV5-4 to TRBJ2-5; TRBD1 matches at 8 bases. Germline loops: CDR1 SGHNT, CDR2 YYREEE (reference sequence). Trimming removed 0 bases from V and 4 bases from J; junction bases left unmatched: 5. This CDR3 comprises 15 residues. CDR3 loop: CASSLGTGGSETQYF. For the CDR3, the DNA is TGTGCCAGCAGCTTGGGAACAGGGGGTTCAGAGACCCAGTACTTC.

The chain recombines TRBV10-1 with TRBJ1-1, with TRBD1 matching over 8 bases. The germline gives CDR1 WNHNN, CDR2 SYGVQD (reference sequence). The V and J ends lost 6 bases and 3 bases, in that order; junction bases with no gene match: 0. CDR3 length: 12 amino acids. The CDR3 protein is CASRGQDTEAFF. The CDR3 nucleotides read TGCGCCAGCAGGGGACAGGACACTGAAGCTTTCTTT.

This chain links TRBV11-3 with TRBJ2-3, with D perhaps TRBD1 (6 bases). CDR1 and CDR2 from the germline V gene are SGHNT and YENEEA. The CDR3 runs to 13 residues. Trimming shortened V by 5 bases and J by 8 bases, and 14 bases separated the two germline ends. The CDR3 DNA reads TGTGCCAGCAGCCCTGGACAGTTGAGTACGCAGTATTTT. This codes for CASSPGQLSTQYF.